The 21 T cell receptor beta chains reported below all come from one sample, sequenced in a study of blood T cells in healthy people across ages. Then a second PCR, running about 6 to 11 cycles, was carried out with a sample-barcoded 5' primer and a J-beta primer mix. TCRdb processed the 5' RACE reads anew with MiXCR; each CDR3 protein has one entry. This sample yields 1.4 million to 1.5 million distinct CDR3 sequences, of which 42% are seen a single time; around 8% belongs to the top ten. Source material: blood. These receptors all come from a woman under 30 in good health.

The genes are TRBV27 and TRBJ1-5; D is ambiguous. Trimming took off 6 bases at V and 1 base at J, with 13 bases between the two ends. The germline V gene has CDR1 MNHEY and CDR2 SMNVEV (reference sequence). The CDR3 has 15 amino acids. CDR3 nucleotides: TGTGCCAGCAGCTGGGGAGGGATCAGCAATCAGCCCCAGCATTTT. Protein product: CASSWGGISNQPQHF.

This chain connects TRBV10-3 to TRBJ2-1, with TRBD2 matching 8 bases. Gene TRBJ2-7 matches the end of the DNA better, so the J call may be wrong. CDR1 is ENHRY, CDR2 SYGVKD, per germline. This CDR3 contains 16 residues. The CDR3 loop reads CATLDQRESSYNEQYF. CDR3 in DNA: TGTGCCACCCTAGACCAGCGGGAGAGCTCCTACAATGAGCAGTACTTC.

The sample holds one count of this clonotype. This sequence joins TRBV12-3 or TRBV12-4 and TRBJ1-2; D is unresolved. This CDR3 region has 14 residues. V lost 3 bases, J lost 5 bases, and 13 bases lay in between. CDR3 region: CASSLRREEYGYTF. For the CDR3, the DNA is TGTGCCAGCAGTTTGCGAAGGGAGGAATATGGCTACACCTTC.

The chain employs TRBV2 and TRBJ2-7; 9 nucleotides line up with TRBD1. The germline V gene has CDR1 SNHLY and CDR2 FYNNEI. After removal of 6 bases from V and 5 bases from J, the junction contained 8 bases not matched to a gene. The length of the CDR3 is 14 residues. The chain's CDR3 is CASSYDWTGDEQYF. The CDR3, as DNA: TGTGCCAGCAGCTACGATTGGACAGGGGACGAGCAGTACTTC.

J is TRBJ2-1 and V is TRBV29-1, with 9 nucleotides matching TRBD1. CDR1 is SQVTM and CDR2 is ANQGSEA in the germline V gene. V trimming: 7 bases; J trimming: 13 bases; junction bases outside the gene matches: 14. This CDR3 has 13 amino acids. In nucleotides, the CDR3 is TGCAGCGCCCGGGACAGGGCAGTGGAGACCCAGTTCTTC. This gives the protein CSARDRAVETQFF.

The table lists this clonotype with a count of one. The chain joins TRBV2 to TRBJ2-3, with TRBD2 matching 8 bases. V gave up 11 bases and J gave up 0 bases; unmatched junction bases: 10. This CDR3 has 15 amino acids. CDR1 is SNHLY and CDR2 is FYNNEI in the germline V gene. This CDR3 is CALNGVAGSTDTQYF. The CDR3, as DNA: TGTGCCCTAAACGGGGTAGCGGGGAGCACAGATACGCAGTATTTT.

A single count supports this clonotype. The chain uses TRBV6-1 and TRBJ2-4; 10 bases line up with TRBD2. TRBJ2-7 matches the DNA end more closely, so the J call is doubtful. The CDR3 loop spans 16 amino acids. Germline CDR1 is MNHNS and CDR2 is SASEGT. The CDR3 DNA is TGTGCCAGCAGTGACGGGACTAGCGTGAACCAGGGCGAGCAGTACTTC. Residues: CASSDGTSVNQGEQYF.

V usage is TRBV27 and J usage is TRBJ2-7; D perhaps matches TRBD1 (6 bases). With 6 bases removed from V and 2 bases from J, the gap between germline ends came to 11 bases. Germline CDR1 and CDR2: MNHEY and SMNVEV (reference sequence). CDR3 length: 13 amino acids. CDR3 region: CASRARQAYEQYF. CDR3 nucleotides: TGTGCCAGCAGGGCCCGACAGGCCTACGAGCAGTACTTC.

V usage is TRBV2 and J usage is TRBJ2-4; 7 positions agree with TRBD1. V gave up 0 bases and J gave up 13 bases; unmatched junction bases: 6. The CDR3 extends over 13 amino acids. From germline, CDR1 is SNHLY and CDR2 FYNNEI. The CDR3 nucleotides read TGTGCCAGCAGTGAAGCGCTTCAGGGACAGCAGTACTTC. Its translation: CASSEALQGQQYF.

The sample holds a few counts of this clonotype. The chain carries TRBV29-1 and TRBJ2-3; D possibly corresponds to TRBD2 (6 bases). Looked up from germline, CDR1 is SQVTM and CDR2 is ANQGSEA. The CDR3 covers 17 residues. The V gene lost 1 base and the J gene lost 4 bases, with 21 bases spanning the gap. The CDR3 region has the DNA TGCAGCGTTGAAGGTGTGGGGACTCCCGATAGGGCAGATACGCAGTATTTT. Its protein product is CSVEGVGTPDRADTQYF.

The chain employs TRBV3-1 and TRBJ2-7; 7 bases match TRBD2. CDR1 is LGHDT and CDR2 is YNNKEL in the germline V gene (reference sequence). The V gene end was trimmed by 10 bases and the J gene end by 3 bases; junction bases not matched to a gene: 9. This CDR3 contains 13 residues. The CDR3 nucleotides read TGTGCCACTTCTTGGGGGGGGATCTACGAGCAGTACTTC. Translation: CATSWGGIYEQYF.

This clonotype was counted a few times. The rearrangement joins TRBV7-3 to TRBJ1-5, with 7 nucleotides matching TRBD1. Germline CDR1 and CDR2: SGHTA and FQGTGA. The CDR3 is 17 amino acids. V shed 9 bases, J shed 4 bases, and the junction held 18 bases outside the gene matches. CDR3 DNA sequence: TGTGCCAGTTCTCGTTCCCGAGGACAGGTATATAATCAGCCCCAGCATTTT. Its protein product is CASSRSRGQVYNQPQHF.

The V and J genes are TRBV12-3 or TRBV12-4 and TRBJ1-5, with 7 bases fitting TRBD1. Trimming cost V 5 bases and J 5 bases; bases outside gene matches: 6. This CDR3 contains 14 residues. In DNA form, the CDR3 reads TGTGCCAGCAGTAGACAGGGCTCGCATCAGCCCCAGCATTTT. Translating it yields CASSRQGSHQPQHF.

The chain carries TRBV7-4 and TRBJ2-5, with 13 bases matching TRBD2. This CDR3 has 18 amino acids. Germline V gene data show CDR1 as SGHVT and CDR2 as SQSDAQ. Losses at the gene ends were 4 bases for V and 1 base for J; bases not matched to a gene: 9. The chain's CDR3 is CASSSTGTSGKFQETQYF. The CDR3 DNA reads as TGTGCCAGCAGCTCAACTGGGACTAGCGGGAAATTCCAAGAGACCCAGTACTTC.

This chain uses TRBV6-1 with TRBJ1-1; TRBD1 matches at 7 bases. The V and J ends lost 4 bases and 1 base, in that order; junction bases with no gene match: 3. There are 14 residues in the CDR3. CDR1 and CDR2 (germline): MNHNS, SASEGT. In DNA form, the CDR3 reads TGTGCCAGCAGTGGGGACAGAAGGAACACTGAAGCTTTCTTT. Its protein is CASSGDRRNTEAFF.

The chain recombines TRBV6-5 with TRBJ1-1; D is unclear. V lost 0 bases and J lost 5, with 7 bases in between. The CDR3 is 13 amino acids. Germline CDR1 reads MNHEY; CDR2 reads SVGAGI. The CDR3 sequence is CASSYSFITEAFF. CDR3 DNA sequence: TGTGCCAGCAGTTACTCTTTTATTACTGAAGCTTTCTTT.

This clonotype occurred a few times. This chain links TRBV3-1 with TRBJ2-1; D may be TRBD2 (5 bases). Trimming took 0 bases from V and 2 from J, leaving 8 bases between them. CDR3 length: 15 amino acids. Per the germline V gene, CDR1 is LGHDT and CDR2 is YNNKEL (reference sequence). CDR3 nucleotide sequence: TGTGCCAGCAGCCAAGACGGGGTGCCCTACAATGAGCAGTTCTTC. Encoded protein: CASSQDGVPYNEQFF.

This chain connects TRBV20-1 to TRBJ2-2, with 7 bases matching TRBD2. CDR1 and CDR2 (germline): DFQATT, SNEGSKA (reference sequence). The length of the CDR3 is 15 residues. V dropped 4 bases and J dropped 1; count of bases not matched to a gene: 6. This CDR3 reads CSATSASGNTGELFF. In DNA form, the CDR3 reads TGCAGTGCTACATCGGCTAGCGGGAACACCGGGGAGCTGTTTTTT.

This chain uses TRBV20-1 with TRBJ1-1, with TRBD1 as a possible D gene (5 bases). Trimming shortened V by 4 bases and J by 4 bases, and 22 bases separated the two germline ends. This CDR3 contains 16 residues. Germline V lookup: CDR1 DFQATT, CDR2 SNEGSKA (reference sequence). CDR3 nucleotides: TGCAGTGCTATACAGGATGCAGGGAGAATCTTCACTGAAGCTTTCTTT. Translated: CSAIQDAGRIFTEAFF.

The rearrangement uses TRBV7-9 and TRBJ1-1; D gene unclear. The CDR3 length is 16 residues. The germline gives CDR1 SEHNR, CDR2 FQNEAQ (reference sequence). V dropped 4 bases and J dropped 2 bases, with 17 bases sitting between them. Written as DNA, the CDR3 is TGTGCCAGCAGCTCCGGTCTCGGATCAGGAAACACTGAAGCTTTCTTT. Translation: CASSSGLGSGNTEAFF.

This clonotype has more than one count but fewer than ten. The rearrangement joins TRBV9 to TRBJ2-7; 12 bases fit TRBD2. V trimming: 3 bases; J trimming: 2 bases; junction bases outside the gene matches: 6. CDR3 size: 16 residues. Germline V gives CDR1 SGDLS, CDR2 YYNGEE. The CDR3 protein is CASSGRTSGIPYEQYF. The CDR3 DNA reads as TGTGCCAGCAGCGGACGGACTAGCGGGATACCCTACGAGCAGTACTTC.